The 32 T cell receptor beta chains in this list originate from one sample, sequenced in a study of molecular identifiers for immune sequencing clone quantification. TCRdb re-analysed the PCR reads in MiXCR, keeping a single row per CDR3 protein. The data contain just under 650,000 distinct CDR3 sequences, 20% of them singletons. The sequenced sample consisted of naive CD8+ T cells from blood, with Jurkat cell RNA spiked in. Described subset: FACS-sorted CD8+CD4-CCR7+CD45RA+ naive T cells. These TCRs come from a human donor in good health. Some libraries in this study had Jurkat cell RNA spiked in.

This clonotype was seen repeatedly, ten times or more. The V gene is TRBV19, the J gene TRBJ1-2, with D hard to call. V was shortened by 6 bases and J by 9 bases, with 14 bases between the two germline ends. Germline V gives CDR1 LNHDA, CDR2 SQIVND (reference sequence). This CDR3 has 12 residues. The CDR3 spells CASSLAPGSYTF. In DNA form, the CDR3 reads TGTGCCAGTAGCCTCGCCCCCGGCAGCTACACCTTC.

This clonotype was counted between two and nine times. Germline and junction disagree at one end, which may indicate a read error. The chain carries TRBV7-8 and TRBJ1-6; D gene uncertain. Germline CDR1 SGHVS, CDR2 FQNEAQ. CDR3 length: 12 residues. For the CDR3, the DNA is TGTGCCAGCAGTACCCGTAATTCATCCCTCCACTTT. As protein: CASSTRNSSLHF.

A few counts support this clonotype. CDR3 in amino acids: CASSLKALDTQYF. DNA for the CDR3: TGTGCCAGCAGCTTAAAAGCGTTAGATACGCAGTATTTT. This chain connects TRBV7-3 to TRBJ2-3; no firm D call. The V and J ends lost 1 base and 5 bases respectively, with 7 bases between them. CDR1 SGHTA and CDR2 FQGTGA come from the germline V gene. The CDR3 is made up of 13 amino acids.

To note about this clonotype: This may be a read error, as it is one base from a much larger clone. The rearrangement links TRBV3-1 to TRBJ2-3; D is uncertain. The CDR3 sequence is 16 residues long. Germline CDR1 LGHDT, CDR2 YNNKEL (reference sequence). The CDR3 loop reads CASGQDSASVADTQYF. In DNA form, the CDR3 reads TGTGCCAGCGGCCAAGACTCTGCTTCTGTAGCAGATACGCAGTATTTT.

This clonotype was observed many times. The genes are TRBV7-9 and TRBJ2-2; no clear D. V lost 2 bases to trimming and J lost 0 bases, with 10 bases between them. This CDR3 has 16 residues. Germline V CDR1 and CDR2: SEHNR, FQNEAQ (reference sequence). The DNA of the CDR3 is TGTGCCAGCAGCTTATTGACCGAAACGAACACCGGGGAGCTGTTTTTT. Its protein is CASSLLTETNTGELFF.

The table lists this clonotype with many counts. The gene calls are TRBV6-1 and TRBJ2-7; D is possibly TRBD1 or TRBD2 (6 bases each). Germline V gene data show CDR1 as MNHNS and CDR2 as SASEGT. Trimming removed 7 bases at V and 3 bases at J, with 16 bases between. This CDR3 region has 14 residues. Here the CDR3 reads CASTRGRDNYEQYF. The CDR3 DNA reads TGTGCCAGCACCCGAGGGCGGGACAACTACGAGCAGTACTTC.

With respect to this clonotype: A much larger clonotype is one base distant, so this may be a read error. The chain uses TRBV3-1 and TRBJ1-5; no clear D. The CDR3 is 16 amino acids. Germline V gene sequence: CDR1 LGHDT, CDR2 YNNKEL (reference sequence). The CDR3, as DNA: TGTGCCAGCAGCCAAGATTCCCCCGCCGGCAATCGGCCCCAGCATTTT. Residues: CASSQDSPAGNRPQHF.

Of note for this clonotype: This may stem from a read error, because a much larger clone lies one nucleotide away. The V call is TRBV28, the J call TRBJ2-7, with 7 bases aligning to TRBD2. The CDR3 contains 15 residues. Per germline, CDR1 MDHEN and CDR2 SYDVKM. In nucleotides, the CDR3 is TGTGCCAGCAGTTACGGACTAGGGGATCTAAGCGAGCAGTGCTTC. This sequence encodes CASSYGLGDLSEQCF.

The rearrangement uses TRBV7-9 and TRBJ2-1; D tentatively fits TRBD1 or TRBD2 (6 bases each). This CDR3 is 17 amino acids long. Germline V lookup: CDR1 SEHNR, CDR2 FQNEAQ (reference sequence). With 3 bases removed from V and 3 bases from J, the gap between germline ends came to 18 bases. The CDR3 sequence is CASSFAGAGSVYNEQFF. In DNA form, the CDR3 reads TGTGCCAGCAGCTTCGCAGGGGCGGGATCGGTCTACAATGAGCAGTTCTTC.

This clonotype turned up a few times. Germline is not matched at one junction end, which may reflect a read error. The chain joins TRBV20-1 to TRBJ2-7; D is perhaps TRBD2 (6 bases). This CDR3 region has 13 residues. Germline V CDR1 and CDR2: DFQATT, SNEGSKA (reference sequence). The CDR3 nucleotides read TGCAGTGCTAGAGTACTAGCAACCTACGAGCAGTGCTTC. This sequence encodes CSARVLATYEQCF.

This clonotype was recorded at least ten times. The rearrangement links TRBV29-1 to TRBJ1-3; D is perhaps TRBD1 (6 bases). CDR1 and CDR2 from the germline V gene are SQVTM and ANQGSEA. The CDR3 is 14 residues long. V shed 7 bases and J shed 1 base, with 14 bases lying between them. CDR3 sequence (DNA): TGCAGCGCCGAAGGGGGAGTTTCTGGAAACACCATATATTTT. Translating it yields CSAEGGVSGNTIYF.

About this clonotype itself: The junction shows a germline mismatch at one end, possibly a read error. The genes are TRBV7-7 and TRBJ2-2, with 12 bases matching TRBD2. CDR1 SSHAT and CDR2 FNYEAQ come from the germline V gene (reference sequence). The CDR3 contains 17 residues. The CDR3 bases are TGTGCTAGCAGCCCGGCTAGCGGGAGGGCCAGCGCCGGGGAGCTGTTTTTT. Translated, it gives CASSPASGRASAGELFF.

The genes are TRBV6-5 and TRBJ2-7; 9 nucleotides align to TRBD1. This CDR3 has 14 residues. CDR1 MNHEY and CDR2 SVGAGI come from the germline V gene. V shed 8 bases and J 4 bases; nucleotides not matched to a gene: 9. The CDR3 protein is CASANTGGSYEQYF. The CDR3, as DNA: TGTGCCAGCGCTAATACAGGGGGCTCTTACGAGCAGTACTTC.

This clonotype was detected a few times. One end of the junction fails to match germline, which may point to a read error. CDR3 region: CAWSIYNRPQHF. The CDR3 nucleotides read TGTGCCTGGAGTATTTATAATCGGCCCCAGCATTTT. This sequence joins TRBV30 and TRBJ1-5; D is undetermined. This CDR3 contains 12 residues. CDR1 and CDR2 (germline): GTSNPN, SVGIG (reference sequence).

This clonotype was seen ten or more times. CDR3 protein: CASSSTPLAARQGSPGELFF. The CDR3 DNA sequence: TGTGCCAGCAGCTCAACCCCCCTGGCCGCGAGACAGGGAAGCCCCGGGGAGCTGTTTTTT. V is TRBV7-9 and J is TRBJ2-2; 7 bases align to TRBD1. In germline, CDR1 is SEHNR, CDR2 FQNEAQ (reference sequence). The CDR3 is 20 amino acids. With 4 bases clipped from V and 6 bases from J, the junction kept 23 bases outside the gene matches.

A word on this clonotype: This may be a read error, as it is one base from a much larger clone. The chain links TRBV6-5 to TRBJ2-7; D may be TRBD2 (5 bases). The V end lost 5 bases, the J end lost 7 bases, and 15 bases lay between the germline ends. Looked up from germline, CDR1 is MNHEY and CDR2 is SVGAGI. The CDR3 sequence is 13 residues long. CDR3 loop: CASSPRSAGEQYF. As DNA, the CDR3 is TGTGCCAGCAGTCCCCGGTCGGCGGGTGAGCAGTACTTC.

This clonotype was recorded many times. The rearrangement uses TRBV6-2 or TRBV6-3 and TRBJ1-1; D not certain. Trimming shortened V by 4 bases and J by 6 bases, and 9 bases separated the two germline ends. In germline, CDR1 is MNHEY, CDR2 SVGEGT. The length of the CDR3 is 12 residues. The CDR3 bases are TGTGCCAGCAGTTTCCCCGAAGCTGAAGCTTTCTTT. Translating it yields CASSFPEAEAFF.

This clonotype was seen many times. J is TRBJ2-1 and V is TRBV29-1, with no clear D. The CDR3 has 15 residues. Looked up from germline, CDR1 is SQVTM and CDR2 is ANQGSEA. V shed 3 bases and J shed 7 bases, with 19 bases lying between them. The CDR3 spells CSVDLSSQYGNEQFF. As DNA, the CDR3 is TGCAGCGTTGATCTTAGTAGCCAGTACGGGAATGAGCAGTTCTTC.

This clonotype was observed a handful of times. This rearrangement joins TRBV6-2 or TRBV6-3 to TRBJ2-7; D is possibly TRBD1 or TRBD2 (5 bases each). This CDR3 is 16 amino acids long. Germline V gene data show CDR1 as MNHEY and CDR2 as SVGEGT. V was clipped by 5 bases and J by 7 bases, with 24 bases between them. As DNA, the CDR3 is TGTGCCAGCAGTCCCTCCAGGGCACCGACATCGGGGGAGCAGTACTTC. Protein sequence: CASSPSRAPTSGEQYF.

The chain couples TRBV20-1 to TRBJ2-7; D is undetermined. With 6 bases removed from V and 4 bases from J, the gap between germline ends came to 10 bases. Germline CDR1 reads DFQATT; CDR2 reads SNEGSKA (reference sequence). The CDR3 covers 11 residues. The DNA for the CDR3 is TGCAGTGCGCGCGCGGAATACGAGCAGTACTTC. It specifies CSARAEYEQYF.

This clonotype was found many times. J is TRBJ2-7 and V is TRBV5-4; 9 bases are a match to TRBD2. The CDR3 covers 14 residues. The junction had 7 bases not matched to a gene; V was cut back by 4 bases and J by 5 bases. Germline CDR1 reads SGHNT; CDR2 reads YYREEE (reference sequence). The CDR3 nucleotides read TGTGCCAGCAGCCCCGGACTAGCGACTCACGAGCAGTACTTC. It codes for CASSPGLATHEQYF. Full variable domain (remainder filled in from reference TRBV5-4 and TRBJ2-7): ETGVTQSPTHLIKTRGQQVTLRCSSQSGHNTVSWYQQALGQGPQFIFQYYREEENGRGNFPPRFSGLQFPNYSSELNVNALELDDSALYLCASSPGLATHEQYFGPGTRLTVT.

This clonotype was counted between two and nine times. V and J are TRBV30 and TRBJ2-2; 7 nucleotides match TRBD1. Germline CDR1 and CDR2: GTSNPN and SVGIG (reference sequence). Germline trimming cut 5 bases from V and 0 bases from J; bases unmatched to any gene: 9. CDR3 size: 16 residues. Here the CDR3 reads CAWASIDRANTGELFF. The CDR3 nucleotides read TGTGCCTGGGCCTCTATAGACAGGGCGAACACCGGGGAGCTGTTTTTT.

This clonotype came up many times. The chain uses TRBV9 and TRBJ2-1; D is possibly TRBD1 or TRBD2 (5 bases each). Germline V CDR1 and CDR2: SGDLS, YYNGEE. The CDR3 totals 17 residues. The V end lost 0 bases, the J end lost 0 bases, and 13 bases lay between the germline ends. CDR3 DNA sequence: TGTGCCAGCAGCGTAGGGGACGGATTGAGCTCCTACAATGAGCAGTTCTTC. Translated: CASSVGDGLSSYNEQFF.

Ten or more counts support this clonotype. This sequence joins TRBV30 and TRBJ1-5; D unresolved. V was cut by 4 bases and J by 4 bases, with 11 bases left in between. Per germline, CDR1 GTSNPN and CDR2 SVGIG (reference sequence). This CDR3 contains 13 residues. This CDR3 is CAWTTTANQPQHF. The CDR3 DNA reads as TGTGCCTGGACAACAACAGCAAATCAGCCCCAGCATTTT. The full variable domain, its missing parts supplied by reference TRBV30 and TRBJ1-5, is SQTIHQWPATLVQPVGSPLSLECTVEGTSNPNLYWYRQAAGRGLQLLFYSVGIGQISSEVPQNLSASRPQDRQFILSSKKLLLSDSGFYLCAWTTTANQPQHFGDGTRLSIL.

This clonotype was seen at least ten times. The genes are TRBV6-5 and TRBJ2-7; 10 bases align to TRBD1. CDR3 length: 15 residues. Unmatched junction bases numbered 8, after V lost 4 bases and J lost 5 bases. Germline-derived CDR1 and CDR2 are MNHEY and SVGAGI. The CDR3 reads CASSSPGQGFHEQYF. The CDR3, as DNA: TGTGCCAGCAGTTCGCCGGGACAGGGGTTTCACGAGCAGTACTTC.

A note on this clonotype: One end of the junction varies from germline; a read error may be responsible. This rearrangement joins TRBV27 to TRBJ1-4, with D unclear. The CDR3 extends over 13 amino acids. The germline V gene encodes CDR1 MNHEY and CDR2 SMNVEV (reference sequence). The CDR3 spells CTSSAGSVEKLFF. CDR3 bases: TGTACCAGCAGTGCCGGTTCGGTCGAAAAACTGTTTTTT.

This clonotype showed up many times. The V call is TRBV20-1, the J call TRBJ2-3, with 9 nucleotides matching TRBD2. Germline CDR1 DFQATT, CDR2 SNEGSKA (reference sequence). J was trimmed by 4 bases and V by 5 bases; bases with no gene match: 10. There are 15 residues in the CDR3. The DNA of the CDR3 is TGCAGTGCTGGAAGGACTAGCGAGGAACCAGATACGCAGTATTTT. It translates to CSAGRTSEEPDTQYF.

This clonotype was seen at least ten times. The chain is built from TRBV4-3 and TRBJ1-5, with D uncertain. In germline, CDR1 is LGHNA, CDR2 YSLEER. The V end was cut by 4 bases, the J end by 8 bases, with 12 bases between. The CDR3 spans 13 residues. In DNA, the CDR3 is TGCGCCAGCAGCCCAGTCCTTTTTGAGCCCCAGCATTTT. Protein sequence: CASSPVLFEPQHF.

This clonotype was observed once. A much larger clone lies a single base off, so this may be a read error. J is TRBJ1-1 and V is TRBV7-9; 9 nucleotides agree with TRBD1. In germline, CDR1 is SEHNR, CDR2 FQNEAQ (reference sequence). This CDR3 region has 15 residues. CDR3 amino acids: CASSTGDRESVKASF. The CDR3 region has the DNA TGTGCCAGCAGCACCGGGGACAGGGAGAGTGTAAAAGCTTCCTTT.

The rearrangement joins TRBV10-3 to TRBJ2-7; D unclear. V was cut by 4 bases and J by 2 bases, with 15 bases left in between. CDR1 is ENHRY, CDR2 SYGVKD, per germline. The CDR3 spans 15 residues. The CDR3 nucleotides are TGTGCCATCAGTGGGGGAACGATGCTAACCTACGAGCAGTACTTC. Residues: CAISGGTMLTYEQYF.

The table lists this clonotype with many counts. The rearrangement joins TRBV14 to TRBJ1-1, with TRBD1 matching 9 bases. Germline lookup yields CDR1 SGHDN and CDR2 FVKESK. The trim removed 4 bases at V and 6 bases at J, leaving 12 bases unmatched. This CDR3 is built from 16 residues. The CDR3 spells CASSPRYTGGGPEAFF. CDR3 DNA sequence: TGTGCCAGCAGCCCACGGTATACAGGGGGCGGACCTGAAGCTTTCTTT.

Worth noting for this clonotype: This sequence may be a read error, since a much larger clone differs from it by one base. The V gene is TRBV27, the J gene TRBJ2-7; possible D gene TRBD2, 6 bases. Germline lookup yields CDR1 MNHEY and CDR2 SMNVEV (reference sequence). Trimming took 8 bases from V and 3 from J, leaving 14 bases between them. The CDR3 extends over 13 amino acids. CDR3: CASRIGRDYEQYF. As DNA, the CDR3 is TGTGCCAGCCGCATAGGGCGGGACTACGAGCAGTACTTC.